This TCR beta chain was observed in a study of vaccination and CD4 T cells after COVID-19. At the level of the study: Two Hispanic individuals were among six male and four female convalescent patients. Study-level findings and limits: Spike mono-reactivity held for 304 of 307 vaccine-specific clones in convalescent patients. The study found that a median approximately 84% of reactive clones in convalescent patients appeared only post-vaccination.

The V and J ends lost 0 bases and 10 bases respectively, with 15 bases between them. There are 14 residues in the CDR3. From germline, CDR1 is SGHAT and CDR2 FQNNGV. Points on this clonotype: Its antigen is still unknown.

Treatment denoted: roughly 10-day PBMC culture with coronavirus spike peptide pools or control peptides (ViraFEST assay). It was with 10 IU/ml IL-2 and roughly 9.1 ug/ml peptide pools that roughly 2 million PBMCs per well were cultured. Sequencing of the DNA from cultured CD4+ T cells was carried out with the Oncomine TCR Beta short-read assay. A single record per CDR3 protein comes from TCRdb applying MiXCR to the PCR reads. Found here are more than 4,500 distinct CDR3 sequences, 35% to 45% of them singletons; the top ten hold more than 30%. This TCR came from a human donor who had recovered from COVID-19. The rearrangement uses TRBV11-2 and TRBJ1-1; D gene unclear. The sample was CD4+ T cells from blood, cultured in vitro. The DNA for the CDR3 is TGTGCCAGCAGCTTAGATCTTAGCCGTCCTGGAGCTTTCTTT. Encoded protein: CASSLDLSRPGAFF.